Listed below are T cell receptor beta chains from one sample, sequenced in a study of blood T cell repertoires in COVID-19. Repertoires were generated with immunoSEQ multiplex PCR, while TCRdb's copy carries only in-frame clones and drops some. The sample yields about 380,000 clones, over 75% seen once. Material: PBMCs or T cells enriched from blood (not recorded which). The origin of the receptors is a man under 40 who had recovered from COVID-19. Both conserved end residues are part of each CDR3. D genes are given only for firm matches. Only part of the rows carry a size: once, few, many, or a class if the clone is expanded.

d_call | clone_size | j_call | v_call | cdr3_nt | cdr3_aa
TRBD1 | . | TRBJ2-7 | TRBV11-2 | TGTGCCAGCAGCGCCACAGGGGGGCCCTACGAGCAGTACTTC | CASSATGGPYEQYF
TRBD2 | . | TRBJ2-2 | TRBV10-2 | TGCGCCAGCACCGTAGCGGGGGTGAACACCGGGGAGCTGTTTTTT | CASTVAGVNTGELFF
TRBD1 | . | TRBJ1-2 | TRBV19 | TGTGCCGTAGGACAGGCCGAGGGGGTCTATGGCTACACCTTC | CAVGQAEGVYGYTF
. | . | TRBJ2-2 | TRBV9 | TGTGCCAGCAGCGGGAGGGGGCCGGGCACCGGGGAGCTGTTTTTT | CASSGRGPGTGELFF
TRBD1 | once | TRBJ2-7 | TRBV7-9 | TGTGCCAGCAGCTTAGCGTCTACAGGGGTCGAGCAGTACTTC | CASSLASTGVEQYF
. | . | TRBJ2-7 | TRBV9 | TGTGCCAGCAGCCCTGGAGCCTACGAGCAGTACTTC | CASSPGAYEQYF
. | many | TRBJ2-7 | TRBV18 | TGTGCCAGCTCACCAATTTCACAGAACCCATACGAGCAGTACTTC | CASSPISQNPYEQYF
. | . | TRBJ2-3 | TRBV9 | TGTGCCAGCAGCGTAGGAGCGCACCCTCCAGATACGCAGTATTTT | CASSVGAHPPDTQYF
TRBD2 | . | TRBJ2-3 | TRBV7-3 | TGTGCCAGCAGCTACGGACTAGCGGATAGCACAGATACGCAGTATTTT | CASSYGLADSTDTQYF
TRBD1 | . | TRBJ1-5 | TRBV6-5 | TGTGCCACCAAGCCAGGACAGGGCTACAATCAGCCCCAGCATTTT | CATKPGQGYNQPQHF
. | . | TRBJ1-4 | TRBV4-3 | TGCGCCAGCAGCCAAGATTTCGGGGACTATAATGAAAAACTGTTTTTT | CASSQDFGDYNEKLFF
TRBD1 | . | TRBJ1-6 | TRBV28 | TGTGCCAGCAGACTTACAGGGGGTAATTCACCCCTCCACTTT | CASRLTGGNSPLHF
TRBD1 | . | TRBJ1-2 | TRBV7-2 | TGTGCCAGCAGCTCGAACAGGGGGACGGGGCAGGGCTACACCTTC | CASSSNRGTGQGYTF
. | . | TRBJ2-7 | TRBV6-5 | TGTGCCAGCAGTTACGTCAGGAACTCCTACGAGCAGTACTTC | CASSYVRNSYEQYF
. | . | TRBJ2-1 | TRBV13 | TGTGCCAGCAGCCCCGGAGCGGTACCAAGGCAGCAGTTCTTC | CASSPGAVPRQQFF
. | . | TRBJ2-1 | TRBV2 | TGTGCCAGCAGAGGAAAACCGCTTGGGGCCGGTGCGTTGAGCTCCTACAATGAGCAGTTCTTC | CASRGKPLGAGALSSYNEQFF
TRBD2 | . | TRBJ2-1 | TRBV3-1/TRBV3-2 | TGTGCCAGCAGCCCGGGACTAGCTGAGCACAATGAGCAGTTCTTC | CASSPGLAEHNEQFF
TRBD1 | few | TRBJ2-7 | TRBV4-2 | TGTGCCAGCAGCCAAGACTACAGGGGTCATAAATTCTACGAGCAGTACTTC | CASSQDYRGHKFYEQYF
TRBD1 | few | TRBJ1-5 | TRBV6-5 | TGTGCCAGCAGCGAGGGACAGAAGAATCAGCCCCAGCATTTT | CASSEGQKNQPQHF
TRBD1 | once | TRBJ1-1 | TRBV7-6 | TGTGCCAGCAGCTTAGATGGGACAGGGGGTTATCGGGCTGAAGCTTTCTTT | CASSLDGTGGYRAEAFF
TRBD2 | . | TRBJ2-1 | TRBV7-8 | TGTGCCAGCAGCTTTCCTACCGGGACTAATTACAATGAGCAGTTCTTC | CASSFPTGTNYNEQFF
. | . | TRBJ2-2 | TRBV13 | TGTGCCAGCAGCTTAGGCCAAAGGAGAGCCGGGGAGCTGTTTTTT | CASSLGQRRAGELFF
. | . | TRBJ1-2 | TRBV27 | TGTGCCAGCAGTTTGGGGCAGGGGTGGGATGGCTACACCTTC | CASSLGQGWDGYTF
TRBD1 | . | TRBJ1-6 | TRBV7-6 | TGTGCCAGCAGCTTAGATAGACAGGGGCTCGAACCCCTCCACTTT | CASSLDRQGLEPLHF
. | . | TRBJ1-5 | TRBV5-6 | TGTGCCAGCACCAAATTGGGGGCCCCCGATCAGCCCCAGCATTTT | CASTKLGAPDQPQHF
. | . | TRBJ1-4 | TRBV6-5 | TGTGCCAGCAGTTACTCGAATGGGGGGAATGAAAAACTGTTTTTT | CASSYSNGGNEKLFF
. | . | TRBJ2-7 | TRBV10-3 | TGTGCCATCAGTGAGTCGGGAGAGGCCGAGCAGTACTTC | CAISESGEAEQYF
. | . | TRBJ2-5 | TRBV7-9 | TGTGCCAGCAGCGCCAGGGGAGAGACCCAGTACTTC | CASSARGETQYF
TRBD1 | . | TRBJ1-2 | TRBV6-5 | TGTGCCAGCACCACGACCGGACAGGGGGACGGCTACACCTTC | CASTTTGQGDGYTF
. | . | TRBJ2-7 | TRBV19 | TGTGCCAGTAGTAAAGAGGACTTACGCTACGAGCAGTACTTC | CASSKEDLRYEQYF
. | . | TRBJ1-6 | TRBV19 | TGTGCCAGTGGACTCGATTCACCCCTCCACTTT | CASGLDSPLHF
TRBD1 | . | TRBJ1-5 | TRBV2 | TGTGCCAGCAGGGGAGACAGGGCCATCAATCAGCCCCAGCATTTT | CASRGDRAINQPQHF
TRBD1 | . | TRBJ1-1 | TRBV18 | TGTGCCAGCTCACAGGACAGGGTCGTGACTGAAGCTTTCTTT | CASSQDRVVTEAFF
. | . | TRBJ2-7 | TRBV6-5 | TGTGCCAGCAGTACAGGGCGGCACTCCTACGAGCAGTACTTC | CASSTGRHSYEQYF
. | . | TRBJ2-3 | TRBV5-1 | TGCGCCAGCAGCATCAACAGGGAGGATACGCAGTATTTT | CASSINREDTQYF
TRBD2 | . | TRBJ2-1 | TRBV4-1 | TGCGCCAGCAGCCGATTAGCGGGGGGTAGCTATGAGCAGTTCTTC | CASSRLAGGSYEQFF
. | . | TRBJ1-4 | TRBV5-1 | TGCGCCAGCAGCTCGGAAGGGGCTGAAAAACTGTTTTTT | CASSSEGAEKLFF
TRBD1 | . | TRBJ1-5 | TRBV2 | TGTGCCAGCAGTGAAGGGACAGGGTATAGCAATCAGCCCCAGCATTTT | CASSEGTGYSNQPQHF
TRBD1 | . | TRBJ2-4 | TRBV29-1 | TGCAGCGTGCAGGGGGAAAACATTCAGTACTTC | CSVQGENIQYF